The 2 T cell receptor beta chains listed next were all sequenced from one sample in a study of blood T cell repertoires in COVID-19. This table comes from immunoSEQ multiplex PCR, and its TCRdb copy is limited to in-frame clones, with some not included. The sample holds about 220,000 clones; around 75% are singletons and the top ten take 4.5% to 5.5%. Sequenced material: peripheral blood. The receptors stem from a human donor in a cohort sampled during active COVID-19.

There are a few counts of this clone. The V and J genes are TRBV24-1 and TRBJ2-7; D remains ambiguous. Germline CDR1 and CDR2: KGHDR and SFDVKD. CDR3 length equals 14 residues. V was shortened by 1 base and J by 2 bases, with 8 bases between the two germline ends. CDR3 in amino acids: CATSDFNEPYEQYF. DNA of the CDR3: TGTGCCACCAGTGATTTTAACGAGCCCTACGAGCAGTACTTC.

This clone showed up just once. The CDR3 is CASSPPGQQETQYF. The CDR3 region has the DNA TGCGCCAGCAGCCCCCCGGGACAGCAAGAGACCCAGTACTTC. This chain links TRBV5-1 with TRBJ2-5, with 7 bases matching TRBD1. The germline V gene encodes CDR1 SGHRS and CDR2 YFSETQ. The CDR3 has 14 amino acids. V gave up 4 bases and J gave up 2 bases; unmatched junction bases: 5.